Detailed here is one T cell receptor beta chain. Its matching antigen is unknown. PCR was performed using 60 Vbeta and 13 Jbeta primers. Only in-frame clones appear in the TCRdb table, and some are missing; sequencing was by immunoSEQ multiplex PCR. The sample gives about 89,000 clones, about 80% of which show up once; 1.4% is in the top ten. The data belong to a study of cytomegalovirus exposure and HLA in healthy donors. Across the study: One earlier analysis, a look at 150 million to 200 million T cells, found some 100 million unique TCR beta sequences. Overall study findings and caveats: TCR beta sequences reportedly predicted most subjects' HLA-A and HLA-B alleles accurately. In all likelihood, a cluster of highly shared sequence variants was a sequencing artifact.

Source material: PBMCs. The TCR comes from a male donor in good health and CMV-seronegative.

The CDR3 DNA reads TGTGCCAGCAGCTTGGGGGGCGCTATCTATGGCTACACCTTC. Encoded protein: CASSLGGAIYGYTF. The chain joins TRBV5-6 to TRBJ1-2; tentatively, D is TRBD1 (5 bases). The V and J ends lost 0 bases and 4 bases respectively, with 10 bases between them. CDR3 length: 14 amino acids. Germline V gene lookup returns CDR1 SGHDT and CDR2 YYEEEE.